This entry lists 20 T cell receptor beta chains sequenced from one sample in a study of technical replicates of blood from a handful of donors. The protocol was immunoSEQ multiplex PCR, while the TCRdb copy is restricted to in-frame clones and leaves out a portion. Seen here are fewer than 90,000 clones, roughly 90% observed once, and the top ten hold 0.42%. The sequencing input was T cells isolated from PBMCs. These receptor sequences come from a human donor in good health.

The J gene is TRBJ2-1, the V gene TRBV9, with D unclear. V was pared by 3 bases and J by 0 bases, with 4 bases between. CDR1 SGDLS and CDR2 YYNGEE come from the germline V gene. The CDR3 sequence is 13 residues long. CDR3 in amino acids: CASSERSYNEQFF. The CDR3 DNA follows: TGTGCCAGCAGCGAGCGCTCCTACAATGAGCAGTTCTTC.

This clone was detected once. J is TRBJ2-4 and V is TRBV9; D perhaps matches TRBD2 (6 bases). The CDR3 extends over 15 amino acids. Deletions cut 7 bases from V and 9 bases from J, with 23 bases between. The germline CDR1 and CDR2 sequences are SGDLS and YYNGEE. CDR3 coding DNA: TGTGCCAGCGGCCTAGGATTGGCGGGATCGGGCATTCAGTACTTC. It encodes CASGLGLAGSGIQYF.

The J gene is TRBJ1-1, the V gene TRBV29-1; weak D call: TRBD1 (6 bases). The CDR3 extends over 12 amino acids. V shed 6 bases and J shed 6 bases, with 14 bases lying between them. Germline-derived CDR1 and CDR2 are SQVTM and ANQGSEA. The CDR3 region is CSVTNRVAEAFF. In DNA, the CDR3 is TGCAGCGTGACTAACAGGGTGGCTGAAGCTTTCTTT. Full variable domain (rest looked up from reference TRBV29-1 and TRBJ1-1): SAVISQKPSRDICQRGTSLTIQCQVDSQVTMMFWYRQQPGQSLTLIATANQGSEATYESGFVIDKFPISRPNLTFSTLTVSNMSPEDSSIYLCSVTNRVAEAFFGQGTRLTVV.

This chain's CDR3 is CASSATGSLSEQYF. For the CDR3, the DNA is TGTGCCAGCAGTGCGACAGGGTCATTATCAGAGCAGTACTTC. J is TRBJ2-7 and V is TRBV25-1; the match to TRBD1 covers 7 bases. Germline V gives CDR1 MGHDK, CDR2 SYGVNS. V trimming: 4 bases; J trimming: 7 bases; junction bases outside the gene matches: 10. The CDR3 has 14 amino acids.

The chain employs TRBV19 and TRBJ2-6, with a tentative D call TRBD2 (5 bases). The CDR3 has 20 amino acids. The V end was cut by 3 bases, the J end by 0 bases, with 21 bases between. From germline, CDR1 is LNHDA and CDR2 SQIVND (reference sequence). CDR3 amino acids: CASSMLTWGDLDSGANVLTF. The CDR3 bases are TGTGCCAGTAGTATGTTGACATGGGGAGACCTAGACTCTGGGGCCAACGTCCTGACTTTC.

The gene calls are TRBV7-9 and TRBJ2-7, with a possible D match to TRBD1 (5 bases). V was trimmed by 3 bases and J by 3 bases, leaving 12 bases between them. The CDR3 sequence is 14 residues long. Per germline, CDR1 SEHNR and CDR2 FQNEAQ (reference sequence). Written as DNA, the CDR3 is TGTGCCAGCAGCTTGGACACGGCCCTCTACGAGCAGTACTTC. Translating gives CASSLDTALYEQYF.

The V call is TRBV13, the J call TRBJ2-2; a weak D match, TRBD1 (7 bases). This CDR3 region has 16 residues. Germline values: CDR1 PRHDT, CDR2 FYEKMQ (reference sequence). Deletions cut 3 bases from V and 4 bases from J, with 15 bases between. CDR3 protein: CASSFLGGGGTGELFF. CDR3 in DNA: TGTGCCAGCAGCTTCTTAGGAGGGGGCGGCACCGGGGAGCTGTTTTTT.

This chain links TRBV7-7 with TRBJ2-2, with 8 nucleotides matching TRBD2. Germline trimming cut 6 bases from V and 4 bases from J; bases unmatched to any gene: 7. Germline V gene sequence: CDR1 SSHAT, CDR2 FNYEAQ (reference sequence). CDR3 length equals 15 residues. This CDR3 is CASSLSGSSTGELFF. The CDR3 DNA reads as TGTGCCAGCAGTCTCAGCGGGAGTAGCACCGGGGAGCTGTTTTTT.

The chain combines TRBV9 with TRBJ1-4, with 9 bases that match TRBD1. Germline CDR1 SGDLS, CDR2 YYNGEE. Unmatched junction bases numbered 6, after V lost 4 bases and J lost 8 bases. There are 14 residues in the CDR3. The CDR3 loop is CASSITGGDEKLFF. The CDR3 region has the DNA TGTGCCAGCAGCATTACAGGGGGCGACGAAAAACTGTTTTTT.

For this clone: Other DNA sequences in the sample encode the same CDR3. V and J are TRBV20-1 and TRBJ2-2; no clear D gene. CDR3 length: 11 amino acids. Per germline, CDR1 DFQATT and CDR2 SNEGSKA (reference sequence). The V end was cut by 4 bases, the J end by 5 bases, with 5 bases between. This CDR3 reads CSATGTGELFF. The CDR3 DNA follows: TGCAGTGCTACGGGTACCGGGGAGCTGTTTTTT.

CDR3 sequence reads: CAMLGQGGTEAFF. The CDR3 nucleotides read TGTGCCATGCTGGGACAGGGAGGCACTGAAGCTTTCTTT. V is TRBV10-3 and J is TRBJ1-1; 9 nucleotides align to TRBD1. V shed 9 bases, J shed 4 bases, and the junction held 6 bases outside the gene matches. Per the germline V gene, CDR1 is ENHRY and CDR2 is SYGVKD. The CDR3 is 13 amino acids.

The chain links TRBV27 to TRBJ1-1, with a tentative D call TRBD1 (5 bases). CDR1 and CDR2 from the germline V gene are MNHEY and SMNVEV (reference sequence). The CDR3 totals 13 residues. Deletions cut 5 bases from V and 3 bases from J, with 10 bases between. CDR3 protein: CASSPSGDTEAFF. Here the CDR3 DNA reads TGTGCCAGCAGTCCCTCGGGGGACACTGAAGCTTTCTTT.

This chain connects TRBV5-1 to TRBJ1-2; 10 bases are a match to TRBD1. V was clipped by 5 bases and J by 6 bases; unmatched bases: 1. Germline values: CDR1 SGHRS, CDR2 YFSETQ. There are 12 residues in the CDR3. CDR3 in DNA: TGCGCCAGCAGGACAGGGGGCCATGGCTACACCTTC. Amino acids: CASRTGGHGYTF.

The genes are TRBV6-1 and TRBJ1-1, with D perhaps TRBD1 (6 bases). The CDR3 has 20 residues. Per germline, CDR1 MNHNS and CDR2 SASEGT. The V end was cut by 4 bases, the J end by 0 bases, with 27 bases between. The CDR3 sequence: CASSARGRGIRKYMNTEAFF. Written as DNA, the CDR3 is TGTGCCAGCAGTGCCAGGGGCAGGGGTATCCGAAAATATATGAACACTGAAGCTTTCTTT.

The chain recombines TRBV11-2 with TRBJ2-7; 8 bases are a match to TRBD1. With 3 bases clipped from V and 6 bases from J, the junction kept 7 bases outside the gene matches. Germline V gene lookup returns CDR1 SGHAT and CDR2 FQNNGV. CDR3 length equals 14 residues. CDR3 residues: CASSFGQGWGEQYF. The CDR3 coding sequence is TGTGCCAGCAGCTTCGGACAGGGATGGGGCGAGCAGTACTTC.

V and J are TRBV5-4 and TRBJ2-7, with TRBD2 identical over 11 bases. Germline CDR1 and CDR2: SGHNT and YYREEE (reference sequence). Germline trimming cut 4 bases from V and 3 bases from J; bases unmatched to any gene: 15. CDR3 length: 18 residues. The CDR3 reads CASSPGLAGPEIVYEQYF. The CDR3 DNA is TGTGCCAGCAGCCCAGGACTAGCGGGCCCTGAGATTGTCTACGAGCAGTACTTC.

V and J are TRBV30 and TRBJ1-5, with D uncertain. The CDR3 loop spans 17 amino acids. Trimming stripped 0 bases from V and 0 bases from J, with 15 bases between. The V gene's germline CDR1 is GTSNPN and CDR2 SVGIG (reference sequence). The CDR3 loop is CAWSVDWPPYSNQPQHF. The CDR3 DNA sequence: TGTGCCTGGAGTGTTGACTGGCCCCCATATAGCAATCAGCCCCAGCATTTT.

In DNA form, the CDR3 reads TGCAGCCCGGGACTAGCGGGATTTCAGTACTTC. It specifies CSPGLAGFQYF. The genes are TRBV20-1 and TRBJ2-7, with 13 bases matching TRBD2. Per the germline V gene, CDR1 is DFQATT and CDR2 is SNEGSKA (reference sequence). The CDR3 runs 11 residues.

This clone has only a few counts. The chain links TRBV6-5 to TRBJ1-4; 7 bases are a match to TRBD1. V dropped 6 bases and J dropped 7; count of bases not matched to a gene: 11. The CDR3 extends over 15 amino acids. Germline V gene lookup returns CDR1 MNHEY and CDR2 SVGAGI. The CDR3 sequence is CASSRPGQQGEKLFF. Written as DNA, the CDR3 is TGTGCCAGCAGCCGACCGGGACAGCAGGGTGAAAAACTGTTTTTT.

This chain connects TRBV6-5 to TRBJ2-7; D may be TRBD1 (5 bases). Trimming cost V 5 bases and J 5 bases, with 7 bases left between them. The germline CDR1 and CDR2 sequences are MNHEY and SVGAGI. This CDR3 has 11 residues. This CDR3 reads CASSPGHEQYF. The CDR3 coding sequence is TGTGCCAGCAGTCCAGGGCACGAGCAGTACTTC.